The sequence of this TCR beta chain was determined in a study of blood T cell repertoires in COVID-19. Study information: T cells, B-cell-depleted T cells, or PBMCs provided the cDNA or gDNA that served as material.

The repertoire was sequenced with immunoSEQ multiplex PCR; TCRdb's copy has only in-frame clones and lacks some. The table records about 110,000 clones, about three quarters of them present only once. Patients of the Seattle cohort, enrolled during active infection, were followed longitudinally. Germline V gene data show CDR1 as SGHNT and CDR2 as YYREEE (reference sequence). The CDR3 extends over 15 amino acids. Trimming shortened V by 2 bases and J by 10 bases, and 16 bases separated the two germline ends. This clone was picked up one time. The rearrangement uses TRBV5-4 and TRBJ1-6; D might be TRBD1 (5 bases). The receptor was derived from an older man with COVID-19, enrolled during active disease. The sample was peripheral blood. CDR3 amino acids: CASSLPGLTHSPLHF. Written as DNA, the CDR3 is TGTGCCAGCAGCTTACCGGGACTTACGCACTCACCCCTCCACTTT.